The 21 T cell receptor beta chains in this list originate from one sample, sequenced in a study of cytomegalovirus exposure and HLA in healthy donors. Researchers ran the PCR with 60 Vbeta and 13 Jbeta primers. Profiling relied on immunoSEQ multiplex PCR, and the TCRdb table lists in-frame clones only, not all of them. The sample has some 120,000 clones; 10% to 13% are singletons. Sequencing input: PBMCs. The source of these receptors is a woman aged 18-29 years in good health and CMV-seropositive.

This clone was observed a handful of times. The chain has TRBV27 and TRBJ1-1; a weak D match, TRBD1 (5 bases). There are 13 residues in the CDR3. CDR1 is MNHEY and CDR2 is SMNVEV in the germline V gene (reference sequence). V lost 3 bases and J lost 5, with 10 bases in between. Here the CDR3 reads CASSLQGRTEAFF. Written as DNA, the CDR3 is TGTGCCAGCAGTTTGCAGGGTCGGACTGAAGCTTTCTTT.

This rearrangement joins TRBV7-3 to TRBJ2-5, with D maybe TRBD2 (5 bases). The CDR3 has 15 residues. V dropped 5 bases and J dropped 5 bases, with 18 bases sitting between them. Germline CDR1 and CDR2: SGHTA and FQGTGA. The CDR3 DNA follows: TGTGCCAGCAGCGACGGCTATTCGGGGAAGGAGACCCAGTACTTC. It codes for CASSDGYSGKETQYF. The full variable domain, rest sourced from reference TRBV7-3 and TRBJ2-5, is GAGVSQTPSNKVTEKGKYVELRCDPISGHTALYWYRQSLGQGPEFLIYFQGTGAADDSGLPNDRFFAVRPEGSVSTLKIQRTERGDSAVYLCASSDGYSGKETQYFGPGTRLLVL.

A few counts support this clone. The chain recombines TRBV28 with TRBJ2-7; TRBD2 matches at 8 bases. Germline trimming cut 3 bases from V and 4 bases from J; bases unmatched to any gene: 11. Germline values: CDR1 MDHEN, CDR2 SYDVKM. This CDR3 is built from 16 residues. The CDR3 bases are TGTGCCAGCAGTTTCGATGCCAGCGGGAGCAGGTACGAGCAGTACTTC. Translation gives CASSFDASGSRYEQYF.

This clone has a handful of counts. The rearrangement uses TRBV2 and TRBJ1-2, with no clear D. The V gene lost 6 bases and the J gene lost 5 bases, with 4 bases spanning the gap. Germline V gives CDR1 SNHLY, CDR2 FYNNEI. The CDR3 loop spans 10 amino acids. The CDR3: CASSLYGYTF. The DNA of the CDR3 is TGTGCCAGCAGCCTTTATGGCTACACCTTC.

This clone was seen only a few times. The chain links TRBV18 to TRBJ2-7; 7 nucleotides line up with TRBD2. CDR1 and CDR2 from the germline V gene are KGHSH and LQKENI. V lost 6 bases to trimming and J lost 2 bases; unmatched junction nucleotides: 10. This CDR3 is built from 15 residues. CDR3 nucleotides: TGTGCCAGCTCTCAAACGACTAGCTTCGCCTACGAGCAGTACTTC. It codes for CASSQTTSFAYEQYF.

In this sample, this clone turned up a few times. The V and J genes are TRBV5-6 and TRBJ1-1; D not resolved. V lost 2 bases, J lost 5 bases, and 13 bases lay in between. This CDR3 region has 14 residues. Germline V gives CDR1 SGHDT, CDR2 YYEEEE. CDR3 coding DNA: TGTGCCAGCAGCTTAGTTTCCGGGGATACTGAAGCTTTCTTT. Protein: CASSLVSGDTEAFF.

In this sample, this clone turned up a few times. V is TRBV29-1 and J is TRBJ2-7; the match to TRBD2 covers 7 bases. V lost 6 bases and J lost 1; bases outside the gene matches: 0. The CDR3 is 11 residues long. From germline, CDR1 is SQVTM and CDR2 ANQGSEA. The CDR3 coding sequence is TGCAGCGTGCGGGGGTCCTACGAGCAGTACTTC. This translates into CSVRGSYEQYF.

There are a few counts of this clone. This chain uses TRBV28 with TRBJ1-2; possibly TRBD1 for D (6 bases). This CDR3 region has 15 residues. The V end lost 10 bases, the J end lost 4 bases, and 22 bases lay between the germline ends. CDR1 is MDHEN and CDR2 is SYDVKM in the germline V gene. The CDR3 region has the DNA TGTGCCACCAGGGGAGGGATAATCAGCGGCTATGGCTACACCTTC. Residues: CATRGGIISGYGYTF.

The V and J genes are TRBV29-1 and TRBJ2-7; TRBD2 matches 13 bases. J was trimmed by 7 bases and V by 5 bases; bases with no gene match: 5. This CDR3 has 13 amino acids. Germline CDR1 is SQVTM and CDR2 is ANQGSEA. The CDR3 DNA follows: TGCAGCGTTCTCGGACTAGCGGGAGAGGAGCAGTACTTC. It encodes CSVLGLAGEEQYF.

The J gene is TRBJ1-2, the V gene TRBV5-1; tentatively, D is TRBD1 (5 bases). This CDR3 comprises 14 residues. CDR1 and CDR2 from the germline V gene are SGHRS and YFSETQ. V lost 7 bases and J lost 4, with 17 bases in between. CDR3 in DNA: TGCGCCAGCGGGTCCGGGACTTGGGGCTATGGCTACACCTTC. This codes for CASGSGTWGYGYTF. Looking up the rest from reference TRBV5-1 and TRBJ1-2 gives the full variable domain: KAGVTQTPRYLIKTRGQQVTLSCSPISGHRSVSWYQQTPGQGLQFLFEYFSETQRNKGNFPGRFSGRQFSNSRSEMNVSTLELGDSALYLCASGSGTWGYGYTFGSGTRLTVV.

In this sample, this clone turned up a few times. The chain combines TRBV5-1 with TRBJ2-3; TRBD2 might be the D (5 bases). The V and J ends lost 0 bases and 5 bases respectively, with 10 bases between them. Germline CDR1 and CDR2: SGHRS and YFSETQ. The CDR3 has 14 amino acids. CDR3 residues: CASSLESSGDTQYF. The DNA for the CDR3 is TGCGCCAGCAGCTTGGAATCAAGCGGAGATACGCAGTATTTT. Looking up the rest from reference TRBV5-1 and TRBJ2-3 gives the full variable domain: KAGVTQTPRYLIKTRGQQVTLSCSPISGHRSVSWYQQTPGQGLQFLFEYFSETQRNKGNFPGRFSGRQFSNSRSEMNVSTLELGDSALYLCASSLESSGDTQYFGPGTRLTVL.

This chain uses TRBV11-3 with TRBJ2-3, with D uncertain. This CDR3 has 12 amino acids. The V gene's germline CDR1 is SGHNT and CDR2 YENEEA. V was clipped by 6 bases and J by 0 bases, with 4 bases between them. This chain's CDR3 is CASSPSTDTQYF. CDR3 sequence (DNA): TGTGCCAGCAGTCCTAGCACAGATACGCAGTATTTT.

The chain uses TRBV5-1 and TRBJ1-1; D perhaps matches TRBD1 (6 bases). This CDR3 is 14 amino acids long. Trimming stripped 0 bases from V and 5 bases from J, with 11 bases between. Germline CDR1 and CDR2: SGHRS and YFSETQ. CDR3 sequence (DNA): TGCGCCAGCAGCTTGGCGACAGGCCCTACTGAAGCTTTCTTT. Its translation is CASSLATGPTEAFF.

This clone turned up a few times. The chain recombines TRBV5-6 with TRBJ2-7, with 10 positions matching TRBD1. This CDR3 is 17 amino acids long. With 2 bases clipped from V and 2 bases from J, the junction kept 10 bases outside the gene matches. Germline V gene data show CDR1 as SGHDT and CDR2 as YYEEEE. CDR3 region: CASSLGTGVLGAYEQYF. CDR3 in DNA: TGTGCCAGCAGCTTAGGGACAGGGGTCCTAGGCGCCTACGAGCAGTACTTC.

The V and J genes are TRBV25-1 and TRBJ2-7; no reliable D call. Trimming removed 1 base at V and 6 bases at J, with 10 bases between. This CDR3 contains 13 residues. Looked up from germline, CDR1 is MGHDK and CDR2 is SYGVNS. DNA for the CDR3: TGTGCCAGCAGTGAATTCGATCCGGGCGAGCAGTACTTC. This translates into CASSEFDPGEQYF.

The genes are TRBV18 and TRBJ2-1, with D unclear. Trimming took 0 bases from V and 16 from J, leaving 13 bases between them. The CDR3 sequence is 12 residues long. CDR1 is KGHSH and CDR2 is LQKENI in the germline V gene. This CDR3 reads CASSPPVDLLFF. The CDR3 bases are TGTGCCAGCTCACCACCGGTAGATCTCTTATTCTTC.

The J gene is TRBJ2-2, the V gene TRBV19; 7 bases fit TRBD1. The germline V gene has CDR1 LNHDA and CDR2 SQIVND (reference sequence). CDR3 length: 15 amino acids. J gave up 6 bases and V 4 bases, and 8 bases lay outside the gene matches. CDR3 protein: CASSNPDRDAGELFF. The DNA for the CDR3 is TGTGCCAGTAGTAACCCCGACAGGGACGCCGGGGAGCTGTTTTTT. Supplemented by reference TRBV19 and TRBJ2-2, the full variable domain reads DGGITQSPKYLFRKEGQNVTLSCEQNLNHDAMYWYRQDPGQGLRLIYYSQIVNDFQKGDIAEGYSVSREKKESFPLTVTSAQKNPTAFYLCASSNPDRDAGELFFGEGSRLTVL.

The chain joins TRBV25-1 to TRBJ2-7; TRBD1 is a possible D gene (6 bases). Between the trimmed V and J ends, which lost 6 bases and 7 bases, there was a span of 19 bases. The germline gives CDR1 MGHDK, CDR2 SYGVNS. This CDR3 has 14 residues. The CDR3: CASSPPGAAKEQYF. The DNA of the CDR3 is TGTGCCAGCAGCCCGCCAGGGGCGGCTAAGGAGCAGTACTTC.

The genes are TRBV7-8 and TRBJ2-1; no clear D gene. CDR3 length: 14 residues. Germline CDR1 and CDR2: SGHVS and FQNEAQ. V lost 2 bases and J lost 4, with 9 bases in between. CDR3 residues: CASSLSLYYNEQFF. CDR3 nucleotides: TGTGCCAGCAGCTTATCCCTCTATTACAATGAGCAGTTCTTC. The entire variable domain, with the rest obtained from reference TRBV7-8 and TRBJ2-1, is as follows: GAGVSQSPRYKVAKRGQDVALRCDPISGHVSLFWYQQALGQGPEFLTYFQNEAQLDKSGLPSDRFFAERPEGSVSTLKIQRTQQEDSAVYLCASSLSLYYNEQFFGPGTRLTVL.

This chain joins TRBV6-1 and TRBJ1-4; D possibly corresponds to TRBD1 (5 bases). Trimming shortened V by 5 bases and J by 4 bases, and 14 bases separated the two germline ends. The CDR3 length is 15 residues. Germline V CDR1 and CDR2: MNHNS, SASEGT. Written as DNA, the CDR3 is TGTGCCAGCAGTCCCCGGGAGGGGAGTAATGAAAAACTGTTTTTT. Encoded protein: CASSPREGSNEKLFF.

This clone was found a few times. An end of the junction does not agree with germline; a read error may underlie this. The chain is built from TRBV15 and TRBJ2-3; TRBD2 agrees at 9 bases. Per the germline V gene, CDR1 is LNHNV and CDR2 is YYDKDF (reference sequence). The CDR3 contains 18 residues. In DNA form, the CDR3 reads TGTGCCACCAGCAGAGATTACTTCTCTAGCGGGAAGGGAGATACGCAATATTTT. Its translation is CATSRDYFSSGKGDTQYF.